The present entry profiles one T cell receptor (beta chain) with its context. Trimming took off 6 bases at V and 7 bases at J, with 10 bases between the two ends. The CDR3 contains 12 residues. In the original processing: Scientists estimated how many nucleated cells there were by amplifying reference gene primers. Libraries were prepared by immunoSEQ multiplex PCR; TCRdb keeps only in-frame clonotypes and omits some of them. The V and J calls and clone size come from that table; D and trimming were worked out from the DNA. The sample contains approximately 220,000 clones, around 82% of which appear only once. The sample is drawn from a study of blood T cell repertoires in COVID-19. Study information: COVID-19 samples collected from the United States, Italy and Spain covered acute and convalescent phases. The analysed material was cDNA or gDNA that came from T cells, B-cell-depleted T cells, or PBMCs.

Sequencing input: peripheral blood. The source of this sequence is a woman aged 40-49 years with active or convalescent COVID-19. The J gene is TRBJ1-5, the V gene TRBV12-3 or TRBV12-4; unclear D gene. The CDR3 bases are TGTGCCAGCAGCAAGCAACCACAGCCCCAGCATTTT. This sequence encodes CASSKQPQPQHF.